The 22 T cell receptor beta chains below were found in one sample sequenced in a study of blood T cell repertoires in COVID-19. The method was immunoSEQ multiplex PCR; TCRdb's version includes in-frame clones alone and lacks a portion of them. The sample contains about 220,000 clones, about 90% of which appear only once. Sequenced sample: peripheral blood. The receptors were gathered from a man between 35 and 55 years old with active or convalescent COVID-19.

The chain's CDR3 is CASSFAGNEQFF. The CDR3, as DNA: TGTGCCAGCAGCTTCGCAGGTAATGAGCAGTTCTTC. V gene TRBV11-3 combines with J gene TRBJ2-1; D not resolved. Trimming removed 3 bases from V and 7 bases from J, with 7 bases in between. The germline CDR1 and CDR2 sequences are SGHNT and YENEEA. The CDR3 runs to 12 residues.

The chain's CDR3 is CASSQGANNEKLFF. Here the CDR3 DNA reads TGCGCCAGCAGCCAGGGGGCGAATAATGAAAAACTGTTTTTT. The gene calls are TRBV4-1 and TRBJ1-4; a weak D match, TRBD1 (6 bases). The length of the CDR3 is 14 residues. CDR1 and CDR2 (germline): MGHRA, YSYEKL. With 3 bases removed from V and 4 bases from J, the gap between germline ends came to 9 bases.

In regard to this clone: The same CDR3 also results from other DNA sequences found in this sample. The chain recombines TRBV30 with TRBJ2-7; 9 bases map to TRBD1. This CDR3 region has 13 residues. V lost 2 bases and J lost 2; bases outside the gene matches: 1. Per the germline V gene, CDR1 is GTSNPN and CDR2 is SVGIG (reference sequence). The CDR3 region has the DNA TGTGCCTGGAGTAGGGACAGGGCCTACGAGCAGTACTTC. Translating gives CAWSRDRAYEQYF.

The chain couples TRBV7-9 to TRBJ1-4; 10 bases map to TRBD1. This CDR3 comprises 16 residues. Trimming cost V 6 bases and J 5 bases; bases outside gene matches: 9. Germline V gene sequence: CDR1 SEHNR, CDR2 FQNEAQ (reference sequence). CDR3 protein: CASSFSPGQGNEKLFF. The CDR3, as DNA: TGTGCCAGCAGTTTCTCCCCGGGACAGGGGAATGAAAAACTGTTTTTT.

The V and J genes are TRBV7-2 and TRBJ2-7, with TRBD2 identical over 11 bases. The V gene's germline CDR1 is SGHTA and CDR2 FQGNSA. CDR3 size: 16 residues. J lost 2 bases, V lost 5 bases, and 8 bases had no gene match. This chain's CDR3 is CASSAATSGGPYEQYF. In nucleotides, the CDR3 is TGTGCCAGCAGCGCAGCAACTAGCGGGGGACCCTACGAGCAGTACTTC. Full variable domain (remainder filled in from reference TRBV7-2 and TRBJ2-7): GAGVSQSPSNKVTEKGKDVELRCDPISGHTALYWYRQSLGQGLEFLIYFQGNSAPDKSGLPSDRFSAERTGGSVSTLTIQRTQQEDSAVYLCASSAATSGGPYEQYFGPGTRLTVT.

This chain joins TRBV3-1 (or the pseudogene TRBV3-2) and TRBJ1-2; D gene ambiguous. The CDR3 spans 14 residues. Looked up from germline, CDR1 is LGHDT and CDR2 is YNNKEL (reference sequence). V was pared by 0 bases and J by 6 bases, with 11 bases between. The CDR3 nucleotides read TGTGCCAGCAGCCAAGATCTAACAGCGGATGGCTACACCTTC. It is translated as CASSQDLTADGYTF.

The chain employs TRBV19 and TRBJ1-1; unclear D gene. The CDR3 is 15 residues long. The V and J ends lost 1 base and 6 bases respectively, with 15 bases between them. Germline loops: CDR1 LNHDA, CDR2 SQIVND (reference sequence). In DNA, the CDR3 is TGTGCCAGTAGTATAGGGGCAGGAAGCATACCTGAAGCTTTCTTT. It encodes CASSIGAGSIPEAFF.

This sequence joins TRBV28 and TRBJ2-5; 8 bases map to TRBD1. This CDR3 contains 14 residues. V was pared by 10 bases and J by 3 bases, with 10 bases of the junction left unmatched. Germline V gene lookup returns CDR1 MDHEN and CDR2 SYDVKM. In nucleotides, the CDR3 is TGTGCCATCTCTAGGACAGGGCAGGAAGAGACCCAGTACTTC. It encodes CAISRTGQEETQYF.

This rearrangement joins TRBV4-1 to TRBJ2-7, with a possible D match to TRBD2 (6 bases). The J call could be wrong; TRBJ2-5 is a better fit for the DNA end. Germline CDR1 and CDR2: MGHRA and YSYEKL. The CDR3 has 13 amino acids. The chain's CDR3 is CASSQEGGETQYF. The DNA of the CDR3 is TGCGCCAGCAGCCAAGAGGGGGGAGAGACCCAGTACTTC.

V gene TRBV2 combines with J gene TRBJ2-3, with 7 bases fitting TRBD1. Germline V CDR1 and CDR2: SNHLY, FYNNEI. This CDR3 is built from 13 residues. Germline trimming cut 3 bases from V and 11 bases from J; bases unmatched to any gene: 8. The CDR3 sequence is CASSDNRGSKQYF. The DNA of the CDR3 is TGTGCCAGCAGTGATAACAGGGGTTCGAAGCAGTATTTT.

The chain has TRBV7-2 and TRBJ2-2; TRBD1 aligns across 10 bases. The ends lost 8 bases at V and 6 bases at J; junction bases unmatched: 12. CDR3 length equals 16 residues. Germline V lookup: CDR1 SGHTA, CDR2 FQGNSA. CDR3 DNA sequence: TGTGCCAGCGGGAAGGCTGGGACAGGGGTCCCCGGGGAGCTGTTTTTT. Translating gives CASGKAGTGVPGELFF.

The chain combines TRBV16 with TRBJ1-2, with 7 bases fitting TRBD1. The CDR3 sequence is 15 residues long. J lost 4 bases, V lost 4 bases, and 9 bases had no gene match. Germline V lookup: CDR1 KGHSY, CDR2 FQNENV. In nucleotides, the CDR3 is TGTGCCAGCAGCCGCTCCGAGGGGACAGCCTATGGCTACACCTTC. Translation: CASSRSEGTAYGYTF.

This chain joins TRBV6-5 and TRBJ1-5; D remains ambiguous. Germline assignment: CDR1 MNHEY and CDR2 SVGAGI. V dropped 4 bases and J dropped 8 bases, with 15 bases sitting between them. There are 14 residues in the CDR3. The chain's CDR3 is CASSWERRGEPQHF. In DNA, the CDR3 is TGTGCCAGCAGTTGGGAGAGGAGAGGAGAGCCCCAGCATTTT.

Here the CDR3 DNA reads TGTGCCAGCAGCGAATTCAACAGGGGGCGGACTGAAGCTTTCTTT. This codes for CASSEFNRGRTEAFF. This chain links TRBV28 with TRBJ1-1; TRBD1 aligns across 9 bases. V was pared by 6 bases and J by 5 bases, with 10 bases of the junction left unmatched. This CDR3 is 15 amino acids long. Germline CDR1 and CDR2: MDHEN and SYDVKM.

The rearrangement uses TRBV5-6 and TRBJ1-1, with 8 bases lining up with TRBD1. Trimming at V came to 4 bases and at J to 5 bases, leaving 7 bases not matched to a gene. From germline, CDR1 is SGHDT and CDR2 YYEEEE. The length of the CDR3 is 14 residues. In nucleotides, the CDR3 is TGTGCCAGCAGCCTCCAGGGGGCGGCAACTGAAGCTTTCTTT. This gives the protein CASSLQGAATEAFF.

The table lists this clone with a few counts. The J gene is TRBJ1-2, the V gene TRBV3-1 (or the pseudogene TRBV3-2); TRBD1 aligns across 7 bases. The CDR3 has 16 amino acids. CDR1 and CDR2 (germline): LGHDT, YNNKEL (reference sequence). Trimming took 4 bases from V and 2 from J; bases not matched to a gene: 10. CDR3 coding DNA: TGTGCCAGCAGCCGTACTGCCTCGGGACAGAACTATGGCTACACCTTC. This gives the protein CASSRTASGQNYGYTF.

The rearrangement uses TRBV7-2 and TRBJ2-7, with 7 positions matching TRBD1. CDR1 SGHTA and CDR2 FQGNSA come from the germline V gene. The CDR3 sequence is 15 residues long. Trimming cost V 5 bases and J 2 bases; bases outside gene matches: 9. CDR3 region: CASSPHLRGPYEQYF. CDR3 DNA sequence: TGTGCCAGCAGCCCCCATCTGAGGGGGCCCTACGAGCAGTACTTC.

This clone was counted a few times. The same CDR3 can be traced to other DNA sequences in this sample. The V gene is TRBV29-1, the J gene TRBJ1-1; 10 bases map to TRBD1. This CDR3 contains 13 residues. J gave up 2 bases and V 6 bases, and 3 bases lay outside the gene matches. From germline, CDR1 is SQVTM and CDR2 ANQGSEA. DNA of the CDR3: TGCAGCGTCAGGACAGGGGGAAACACTGAAGCTTTCTTT. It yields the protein CSVRTGGNTEAFF. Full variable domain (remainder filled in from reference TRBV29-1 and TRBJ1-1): SAVISQKPSRDICQRGTSLTIQCQVDSQVTMMFWYRQQPGQSLTLIATANQGSEATYESGFVIDKFPISRPNLTFSTLTVSNMSPEDSSIYLCSVRTGGNTEAFFGQGTRLTVV.

DNA of the CDR3: TGTGCCAGCAGCTTGGCCTTAACAGGGGGTTCGTACGAGCAGTACTTC. This sequence encodes CASSLALTGGSYEQYF. The rearrangement joins TRBV5-5 to TRBJ2-7, with 8 bases matching TRBD1. Trimming at V came to 0 bases and at J to 4 bases, leaving 9 bases not matched to a gene. Germline V gene lookup returns CDR1 SGHKS and CDR2 YYEKEE (reference sequence). This CDR3 is built from 16 residues.

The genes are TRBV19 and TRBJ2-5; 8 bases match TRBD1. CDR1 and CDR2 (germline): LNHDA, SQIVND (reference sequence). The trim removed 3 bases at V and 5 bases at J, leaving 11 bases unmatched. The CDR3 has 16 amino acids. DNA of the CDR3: TGTGCCAGTAGTATGGGTAGGACAGGGCGGAGGGAGACCCAGTACTTC. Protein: CASSMGRTGRRETQYF.

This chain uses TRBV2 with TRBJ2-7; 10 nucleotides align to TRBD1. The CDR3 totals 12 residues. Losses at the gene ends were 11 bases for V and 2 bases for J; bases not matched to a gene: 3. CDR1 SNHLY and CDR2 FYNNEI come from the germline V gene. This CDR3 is CAGGQGPYEQYF. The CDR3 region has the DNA TGTGCCGGGGGACAGGGGCCCTACGAGCAGTACTTC.

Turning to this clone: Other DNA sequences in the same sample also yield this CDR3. The CDR3 sequence is CASSLGWGAYEQYF. The CDR3 DNA reads TGCGCCAGCAGCTTGGGGTGGGGGGCCTACGAGCAGTACTTC. The chain is built from TRBV5-1 and TRBJ2-7; D is perhaps TRBD2 (6 bases). The germline CDR1 and CDR2 sequences are SGHRS and YFSETQ. This CDR3 region has 14 residues. V shed 0 bases and J shed 2 bases, with 9 bases lying between them.